This T cell receptor beta chain was captured by sequencing in a study of beta chain features in type 1 diabetes. The study, taken as a whole, reports: PCR, the amplification step, might favor shorter templates, equally in patients and controls. Comparison showed that naive, central memory and Treg TCRB repertoires appeared more similar among patients than among healthy donors.

The CDR3 runs to 17 residues. The germline gives CDR1 SGHRS, CDR2 YFSETQ. Trimming removed 2 bases from V and 0 bases from J; junction bases left unmatched: 2. Every bit of the isolated RNA underwent reverse transcription, so sequencing read expressed TCRB transcripts. Measured with immunoSEQ multiplex PCR; TCRdb has only the in-frame clones, and not every one. The sample includes around 250,000 clones, 25% to 30% of them seen just once. Comments on this clone: Its specificity is not known.

The sample comprised central memory CD4+ T cells from blood. The chain recombines TRBV5-1 with TRBJ2-6; 10 bases map to TRBD1. The sequence was collected from a man aged 25 to 40 in good health. In DNA form, the CDR3 reads TGCGCCAGCAGCTTCGACAGGGGGCTCTCTGGGGCCAACGTCCTGACTTTC. It yields the protein CASSFDRGLSGANVLTF.